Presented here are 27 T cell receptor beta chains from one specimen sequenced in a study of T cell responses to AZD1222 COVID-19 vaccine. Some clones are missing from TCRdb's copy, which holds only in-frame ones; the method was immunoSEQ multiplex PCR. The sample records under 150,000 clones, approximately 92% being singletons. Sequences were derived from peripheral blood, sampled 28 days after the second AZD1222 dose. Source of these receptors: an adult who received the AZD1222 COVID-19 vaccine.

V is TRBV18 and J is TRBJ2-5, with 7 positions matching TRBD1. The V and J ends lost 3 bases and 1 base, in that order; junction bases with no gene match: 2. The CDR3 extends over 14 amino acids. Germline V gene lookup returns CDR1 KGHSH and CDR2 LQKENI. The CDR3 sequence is CASSPGTAQETQYF. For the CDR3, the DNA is TGTGCCAGCTCACCCGGGACAGCCCAAGAGACCCAGTACTTC.

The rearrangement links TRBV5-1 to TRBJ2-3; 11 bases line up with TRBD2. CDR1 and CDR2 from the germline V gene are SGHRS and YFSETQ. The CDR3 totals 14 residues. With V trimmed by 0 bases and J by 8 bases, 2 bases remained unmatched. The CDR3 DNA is TGCGCCAGCAGCTTGGGAACTAGCGGGAGTACGCAGTATTTT. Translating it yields CASSLGTSGSTQYF.

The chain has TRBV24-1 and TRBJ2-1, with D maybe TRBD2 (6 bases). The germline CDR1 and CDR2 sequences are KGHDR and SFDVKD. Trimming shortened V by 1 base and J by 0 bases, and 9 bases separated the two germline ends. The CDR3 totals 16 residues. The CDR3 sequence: CATSDFSTSSYNEQFF. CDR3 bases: TGTGCCACCAGTGATTTCTCGACTAGCTCCTACAATGAGCAGTTCTTC.

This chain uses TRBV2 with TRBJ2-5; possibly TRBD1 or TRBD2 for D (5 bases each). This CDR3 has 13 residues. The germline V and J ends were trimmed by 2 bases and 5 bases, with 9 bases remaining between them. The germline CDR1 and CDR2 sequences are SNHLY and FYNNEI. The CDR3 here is CASSERGRETQYF. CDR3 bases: TGTGCCAGCAGTGAAAGGGGACGGGAGACCCAGTACTTC.

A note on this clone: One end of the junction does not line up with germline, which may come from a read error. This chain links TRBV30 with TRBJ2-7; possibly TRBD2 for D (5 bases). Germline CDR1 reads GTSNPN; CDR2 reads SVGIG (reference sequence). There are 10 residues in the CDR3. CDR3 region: CAWSVQAVCF. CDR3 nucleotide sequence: TGTGCCTGGAGTGTACAAGCGGTTTGCTTC. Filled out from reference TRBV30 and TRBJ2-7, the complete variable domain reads SQTIHQWPATLVQPVGSPLSLECTVEGTSNPNLYWYRQAAGRGLQLLFYSVGIGQISSEVPQNLSASRPQDRQFILSSKKLLLSDSGFYLCAWSVQAVCFGPGTRLTVT.

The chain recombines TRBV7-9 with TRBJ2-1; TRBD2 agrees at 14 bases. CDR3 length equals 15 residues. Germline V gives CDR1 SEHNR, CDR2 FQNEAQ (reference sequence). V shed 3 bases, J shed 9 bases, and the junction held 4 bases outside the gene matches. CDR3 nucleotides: TGTGCCAGCAGCTTTCCGGGACTAGCGGGAGTTGAGCAGTTCTTC. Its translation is CASSFPGLAGVEQFF.

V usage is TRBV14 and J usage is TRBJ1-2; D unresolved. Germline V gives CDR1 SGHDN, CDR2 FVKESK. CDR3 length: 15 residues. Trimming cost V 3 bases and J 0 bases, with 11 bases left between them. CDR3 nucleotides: TGTGCCAGCAGCCAGGCGTCGGTAGCTAACTATGGCTACACCTTC. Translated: CASSQASVANYGYTF. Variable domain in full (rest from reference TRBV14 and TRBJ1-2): EAGVTQFPSHSVIEKGQTVTLRCDPISGHDNLYWYRRVMGKEIKFLLHFVKESKQDESGMPNNRFLAERTGGTYSTLKVQPAELEDSGVYFCASSQASVANYGYTFGSGTRLTVV.

The CDR3 spells CASSQDRFSPLHF. CDR3 in DNA: TGCGCCAGCAGCCAAGACCGGTTTTCACCCCTCCACTTT. The rearrangement joins TRBV4-1 to TRBJ1-6, with unresolved D. V lost 0 bases to trimming and J lost 9 bases, with 6 bases between them. The germline V gene has CDR1 MGHRA and CDR2 YSYEKL. This CDR3 has 13 residues.

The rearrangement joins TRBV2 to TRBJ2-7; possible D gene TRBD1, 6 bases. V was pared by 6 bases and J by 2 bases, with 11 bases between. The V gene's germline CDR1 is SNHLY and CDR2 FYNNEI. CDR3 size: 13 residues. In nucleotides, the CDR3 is TGTGCCAGCAGGCTAGACAGGACCTACGAGCAGTACTTC. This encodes CASRLDRTYEQYF.

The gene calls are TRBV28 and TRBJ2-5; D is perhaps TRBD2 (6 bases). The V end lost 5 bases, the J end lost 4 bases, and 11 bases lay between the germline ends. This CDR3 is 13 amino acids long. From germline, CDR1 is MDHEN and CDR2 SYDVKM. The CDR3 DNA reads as TGTGCCAGCAGTAAACTAGCCCCAGAGACCCAGTACTTC. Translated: CASSKLAPETQYF.

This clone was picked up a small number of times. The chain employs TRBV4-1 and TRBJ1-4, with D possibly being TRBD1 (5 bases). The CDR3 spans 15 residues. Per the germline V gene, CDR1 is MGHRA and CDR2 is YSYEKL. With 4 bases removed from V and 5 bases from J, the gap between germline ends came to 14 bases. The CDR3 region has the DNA TGCGCCAGCAGCCGAGTTGGGACGGTGAATGAAAAACTGTTTTTT. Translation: CASSRVGTVNEKLFF.

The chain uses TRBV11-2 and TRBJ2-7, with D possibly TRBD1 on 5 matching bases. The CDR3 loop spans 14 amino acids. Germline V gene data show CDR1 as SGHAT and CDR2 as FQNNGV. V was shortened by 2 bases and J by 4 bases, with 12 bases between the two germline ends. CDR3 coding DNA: TGTGCCAGCAGCTTACAGGGCAGGGTTTACGAGCAGTACTTC. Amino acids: CASSLQGRVYEQYF.

CDR3 bases: TGCGCCAGCGGCGGGGGAAGCACAGATACGCAGTATTTT. This translates into CASGGGSTDTQYF. The gene calls are TRBV5-1 and TRBJ2-3; 7 nucleotides align to TRBD2. Germline CDR1 reads SGHRS; CDR2 reads YFSETQ. The CDR3 runs 13 residues. V trimming: 7 bases; J trimming: 0 bases; junction bases outside the gene matches: 2. The variable domain in full, with the rest retrieved from reference TRBV5-1 and TRBJ2-3, is KAGVTQTPRYLIKTRGQQVTLSCSPISGHRSVSWYQQTPGQGLQFLFEYFSETQRNKGNFPGRFSGRQFSNSRSEMNVSTLELGDSALYLCASGGGSTDTQYFGPGTRLTVL.

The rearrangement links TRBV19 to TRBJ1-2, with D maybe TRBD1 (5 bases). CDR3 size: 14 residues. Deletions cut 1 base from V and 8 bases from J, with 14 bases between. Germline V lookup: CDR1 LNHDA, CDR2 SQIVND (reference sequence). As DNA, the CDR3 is TGTGCCAGTAGTATAGGGGGGAGGGCCCTCGGCTACACCTTC. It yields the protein CASSIGGRALGYTF.

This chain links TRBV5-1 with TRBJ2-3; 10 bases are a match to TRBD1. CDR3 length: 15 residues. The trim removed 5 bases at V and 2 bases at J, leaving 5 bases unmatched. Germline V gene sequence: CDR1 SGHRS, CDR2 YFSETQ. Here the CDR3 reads CASRPGQGNTDTQYF. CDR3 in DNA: TGCGCCAGCAGGCCGGGACAGGGGAACACAGATACGCAGTATTTT.

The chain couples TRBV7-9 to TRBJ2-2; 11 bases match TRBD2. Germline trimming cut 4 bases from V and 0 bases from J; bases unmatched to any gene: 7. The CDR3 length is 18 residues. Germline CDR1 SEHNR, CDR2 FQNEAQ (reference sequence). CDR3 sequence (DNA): TGTGCCAGCAGCTACCCCGGGACTAGCGGCTCGAACACCGGGGAGCTGTTTTTT. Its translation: CASSYPGTSGSNTGELFF.

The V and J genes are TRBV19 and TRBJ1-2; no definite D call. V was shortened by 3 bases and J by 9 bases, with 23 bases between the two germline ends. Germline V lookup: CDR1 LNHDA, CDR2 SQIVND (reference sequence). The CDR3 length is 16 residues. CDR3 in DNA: TGTGCCAGTAGTATCCCCCCGGGGAGGCGCTATGGTCGCTACACCTTC. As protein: CASSIPPGRRYGRYTF.

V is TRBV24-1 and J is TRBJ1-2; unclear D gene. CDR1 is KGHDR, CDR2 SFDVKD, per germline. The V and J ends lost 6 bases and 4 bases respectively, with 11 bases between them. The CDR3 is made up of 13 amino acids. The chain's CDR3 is CATSFSDFYGYTF. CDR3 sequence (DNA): TGTGCCACCAGTTTTTCAGACTTCTATGGCTACACCTTC.

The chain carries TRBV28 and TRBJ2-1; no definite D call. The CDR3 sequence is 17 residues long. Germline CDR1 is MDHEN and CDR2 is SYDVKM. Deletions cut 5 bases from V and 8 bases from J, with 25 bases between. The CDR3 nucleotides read TGTGCCAGCAGTCATCCCCTGGTTGGTGGGGTAGGCGATGAGCAGTTCTTC. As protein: CASSHPLVGGVGDEQFF.

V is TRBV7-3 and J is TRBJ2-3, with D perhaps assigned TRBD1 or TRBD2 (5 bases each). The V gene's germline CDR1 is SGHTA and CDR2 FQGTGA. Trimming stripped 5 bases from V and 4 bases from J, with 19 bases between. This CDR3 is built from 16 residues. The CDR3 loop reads CASSPRGGGDADTQYF. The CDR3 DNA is TGTGCCAGCAGCCCACGGGGTGGGGGAGACGCAGATACGCAGTATTTT. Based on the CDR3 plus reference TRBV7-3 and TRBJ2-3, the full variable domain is GAGVSQTPSNKVTEKGKYVELRCDPISGHTALYWYRQSLGQGPEFLIYFQGTGAADDSGLPNDRFFAVRPEGSVSTLKIQRTERGDSAVYLCASSPRGGGDADTQYFGPGTRLTVL.

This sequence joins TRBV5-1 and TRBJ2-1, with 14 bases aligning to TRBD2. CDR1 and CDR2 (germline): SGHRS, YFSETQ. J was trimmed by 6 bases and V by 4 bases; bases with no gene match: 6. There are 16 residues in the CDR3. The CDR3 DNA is TGCGCCAGCAGCCGATCGGGACTAGCGGGAGCCAATGAGCAGTTCTTC. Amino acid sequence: CASSRSGLAGANEQFF.

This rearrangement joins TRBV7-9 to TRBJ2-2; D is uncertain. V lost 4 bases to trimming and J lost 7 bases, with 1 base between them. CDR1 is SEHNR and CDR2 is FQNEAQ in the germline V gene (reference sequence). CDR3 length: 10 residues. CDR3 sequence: CASSYGELFF. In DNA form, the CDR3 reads TGTGCCAGCAGCTACGGGGAGCTGTTTTTT.

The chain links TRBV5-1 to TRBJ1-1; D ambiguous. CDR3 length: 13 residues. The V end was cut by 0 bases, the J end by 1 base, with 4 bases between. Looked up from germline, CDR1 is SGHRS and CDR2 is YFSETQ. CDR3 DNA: TGCGCCAGCAGCTTGGCGGCGAACACTGAAGCTTTCTTT. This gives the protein CASSLAANTEAFF.

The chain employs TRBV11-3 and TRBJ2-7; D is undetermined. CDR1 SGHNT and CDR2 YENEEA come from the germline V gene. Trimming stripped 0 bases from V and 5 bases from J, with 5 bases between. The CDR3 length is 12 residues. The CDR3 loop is CASSLDADEQYF. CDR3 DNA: TGTGCCAGCAGCTTAGACGCTGACGAGCAGTACTTC.

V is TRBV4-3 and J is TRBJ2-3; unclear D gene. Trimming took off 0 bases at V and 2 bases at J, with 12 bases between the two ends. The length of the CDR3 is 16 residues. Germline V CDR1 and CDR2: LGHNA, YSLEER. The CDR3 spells CASSQDGVGNTDTQYF. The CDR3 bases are TGCGCCAGCAGCCAAGATGGGGTGGGGAACACAGATACGCAGTATTTT.

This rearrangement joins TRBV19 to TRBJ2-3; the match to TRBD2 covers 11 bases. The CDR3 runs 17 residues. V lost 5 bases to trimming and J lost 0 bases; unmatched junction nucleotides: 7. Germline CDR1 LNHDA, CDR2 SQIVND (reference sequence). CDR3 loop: CASSASSGRTSTDTQYF. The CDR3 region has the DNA TGTGCCAGTAGTGCGTCTAGCGGGAGGACTAGCACAGATACGCAGTATTTT.

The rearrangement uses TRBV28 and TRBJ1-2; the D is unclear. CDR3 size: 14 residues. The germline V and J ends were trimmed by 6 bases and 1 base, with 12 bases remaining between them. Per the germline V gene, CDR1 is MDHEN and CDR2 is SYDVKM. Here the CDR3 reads CASSAQPLNYGYTF. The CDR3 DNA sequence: TGTGCCAGCAGCGCCCAGCCACTTAACTATGGCTACACCTTC.